This T cell receptor beta chain was sequenced in a study of T cells in Graves' hyperthyroidism and ophthalmopathy (dated by TCRdb to about 2019). Turning to the overall study: Peripheral blood was collected at initial diagnosis, before any treatment. Following sampling, methimazole starting at 30 mg daily was given to hyperthyroidism patients, and high-dose intravenous methylprednisolone was given to ophthalmopathy patients. Thyroid tissue and blood T-cell repertoires from several Graves' hyperthyroidism patients were also compared in the study. Whether ophthalmopathy could be predicted prospectively was tested in an independent validation cohort made up of roughly 19 hyperthyroidism patients plus 17 patients who later progressed to ophthalmopathy. According to the paper, TCR Vbeta CDR3 sequencing was carried out on about 140 peripheral blood samples, which came from fewer than 50 ophthalmopathy, around 74 hyperthyroidism and roughly 17 progressor patients. For training and testing, the roughly 93 patients in the discovery cohort were randomly divided in a 7:3 ratio. A discovery cohort of approximately 100 patients, approximately 45 with Graves' ophthalmopathy and fewer than 65 with stable Graves' hyperthyroidism, was used to find distinguishing TCR V-J signatures.

Ophthalmopathy patients had moderately to severely active disease, Clinical Activity Score of at least 3, NOSPECS grade of at least 4, and duration under 3 months. Any patient with an uncontrolled infection, another autoimmune disease, pregnancy or lactation was excluded. Diagnoses relied on clinical symptoms, serum thyroxine and TRAb, thyroid ultrasound and orbital computed tomography. PBMCs were isolated from roughly 10 ml of fresh peripheral blood by Ficoll-Paque density gradient centrifugation. Total RNA was extracted with Trizol reagent, and quality was checked on an Agilent 2100 Bioanalyzer. TCR beta CDR3 regions were amplified from RNA transcripts. For the first round of RT-PCR on the TCR CDR3, the HTBI primer set was used together with the Qiagen OneStep RT-PCR kit. Libraries were constructed in a second round of multiplex PCR, after which size selection and purification were carried out. The libraries were sequenced on an Illumina HiSeq2000 using paired-end 100 bp reads. The authors' analysis ran thus. SOAPnuke was used to process the raw data, throwing out any read that contained adapters or uncalled bases, had a mean Phred below 15, or lacked an exact constant-primer or identifier match. High-quality paired reads were merged with COPE v1.2.5, and unique nucleotide sequences were defined as clonotypes. Clonotypes were aligned to IMGT TRBV, TRBD and TRBJ reference segments using MiTCR v1.1. Analysis was restricted to V-J combinations with a frequency above 0.0001, which covered 99.2% of repertoires. A TCS score was defined as the ratio of F50 (clonal expansion) to E x V (chaos), with BLOSUM62-based TCRdist applied between CDR3 peptides within each V-J. Welch's t-statistics and random forest reduced 514 V-J features to around 14, which were used in a naive Bayes classifier (R e1071). TCRdb reprocessing: public reads trimmed at Q25 with fastp, clones called with MiXCR, in-frame beta chains kept. Under each unique CDR3 protein, matching rows form one entry showing the most common genes and DNA. The V and J calls were determined by TCRdb, not by the authors. Here the sample has hundreds of thousands of distinct CDR3 sequences; 20% occur a single time. Roughly 47% of the sample is in the top ten clones.

The paper's findings and limits, for the study overall: In cross-validation, a model built on a 13 V-J signature told ophthalmopathy apart from stable hyperthyroidism with just under 90% sensitivity and roughly 83% specificity, and in testing the same model reached 80%/75%. In validation, progression to ophthalmopathy was predicted by the model with 70.59% sensitivity and roughly 76% specificity, a median of 6.5 months before onset. Sample size was not statistically predetermined, and blinding of investigators to group allocation was not performed. Most expanded thyroid clonotypes (frequency above 0.001) were also detected in blood, a finding suggesting that blood repertoires may reflect thyroid immune responses.

Concerning this clonotype: The target of this receptor is not known. Base qualities were left out, and no much larger clone turns up one base away.

Measured from the cysteine to the phenylalanine, the CDR3 is 13 residues long. Kept here is only the CDR3 DNA, which spans 39 bases and is read in frame from base 1. The junction shows trimming of 4 bases on V and 7 bases on J, and the gene matches do not reach 4 bases of it. As encoded in the germline V gene (reference sequence), CDR1 is LNHDA while CDR2 is SQIVND. The sequence came from a man aged 35 to 55 with Graves' ophthalmopathy. Sequencing was performed on blood. This sequence uses TRBV19 and TRBJ1-5, with TRBD1 matching 7 junction bases. The CDR3 reads CASSRDSWQPQHF. The nucleotides read TGTGCCAGTAGTAGGGACAGCTGGCAGCCCCAGCATTTT.